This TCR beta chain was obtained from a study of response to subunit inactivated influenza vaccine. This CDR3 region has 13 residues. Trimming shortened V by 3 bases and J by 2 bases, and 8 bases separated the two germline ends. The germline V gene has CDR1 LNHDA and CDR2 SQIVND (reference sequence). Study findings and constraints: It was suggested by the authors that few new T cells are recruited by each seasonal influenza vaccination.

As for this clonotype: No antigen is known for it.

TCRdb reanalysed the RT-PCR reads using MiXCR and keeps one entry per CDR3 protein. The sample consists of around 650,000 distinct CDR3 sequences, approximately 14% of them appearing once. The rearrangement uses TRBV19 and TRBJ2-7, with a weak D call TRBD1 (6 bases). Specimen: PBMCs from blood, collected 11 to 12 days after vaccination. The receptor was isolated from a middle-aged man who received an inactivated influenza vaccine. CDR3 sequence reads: CASSIGDTYEQYF. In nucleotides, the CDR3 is TGTGCCAGTAGTATCGGGGACACCTACGAGCAGTACTTC.